This T cell receptor beta chain came from a study of blood T cells in healthy people across ages (dated by TCRdb to the mid-2010s). Concerning the study at large: In model experiments, template switching captured roughly one uniquely barcoded TCR beta cDNA molecule for every two T cells. To avoid experimental bias, donors of different ages were spread randomly across the sequencing lanes. Donors were grouped into four age groups: young (average 16 years), middle-aged (around 39), aged (about 60) and long-lived (less than 85). For two donors (one aged 18 to 30 and one aged 80 or older), the study analyzed two additional independent replicas of 1 million unique cDNA reads from the same blood draw. The study measured age-related changes in TCR beta repertoire diversity using deep sequencing normalized with unique cDNA molecular identifiers.

From cysteine to phenylalanine, the CDR3 is 17 amino acids long. Solely the CDR3 DNA is kept, with 51 bases framed from the first base. Per the germline V gene (reference sequence), DFQATT is the CDR1 and SNEGSKA is the CDR2. V sheds 5 bases and J sheds 1 base, leaving 21 bases between their ends. Overall study outcomes, separate from this receptor: Conclusive comparison of naive and antigen-experienced compartments was prevented by the profiling of bulk unsorted PBMCs. Donor CMV infection status was unknown, potentially confounding age-related changes in expanded clonotypes. Total diversity estimates from one million sequenced T cells were considered lower bounds and underestimates. There was a strong correlation between observed TCR beta diversity and the percentage of naive T cells measured by flow cytometry. Observed TCR beta diversity per million T cells fell roughly linearly with age, and a significant reduction was already apparent by age around 40. Compared with the aged group, more naive CD4+ T cells, fewer expanded clones and increased TCR diversity were shown by the long-lived group, suggesting age selection.

Library generation was performed with 5' RACE. Sequencing took place on an Illumina HiSeq 2500. A second PCR of roughly 7 to 11 cycles was performed with a sample-barcoded 5' primer and a J-beta primer mix. Each TCR beta cDNA molecule received a unique molecular identifier from a template-switch 5' adaptor carrying 12 random nucleotides. At least 2.5 million CDR3-containing paired-end reads were obtained from each sample. First-strand cDNA was synthesized from all RNA with the Mint cDNA synthesis kit, primed by a TRBC-specific oligonucleotide. All cDNA was treated with uracil-DNA glycosylase and then went through a first 18-cycle PCR with the universal primers M1SS and BC2_uni_R. The published analysis was carried out like this. Normalization of each sample was performed by random selection of 1 million high-quality reads, each carrying a distinct molecular identifier. Instead of being binned into consensus sequences, reads that shared molecular identifiers were thrown out. CDR3 identification, clonotype clustering and error correction used MiTCR with a Q25 quality threshold and the strictest error-elimination algorithm. A nonparametric unseen species model with Euler transformation was used to estimate a lower bound on total TCR beta diversity. The public sequencing data were trimmed at Q25 with fastp and processed into clonotypes with MiXCR by TCRdb, which kept only in-frame beta chains. Entries are consolidated by CDR3 protein sequence, retaining the most common genes and DNA. These V and J calls rely on TCRdb rather than the paper's analysis. The sample yields 1.5 million to 2 million distinct CDR3 sequences; around half were counted once. The biggest ten clones account for roughly 2% of the sample.

About this clonotype: It lacks a known antigen. No per-base quality is available; no much larger clone lies one base away.

Systemically healthy Caucasian individuals from Russia, 35 to 50 in total and aged roughly 6 to 100 years, were included as donors. Each donor gave ten milliliters of peripheral blood, drawn into EDTA-treated Vacutainer tubes. Ficoll-Paque density-gradient centrifugation was used to isolate PBMCs, with at least 6.5 million per sample. Total RNA, at least 6 micrograms per sample, was extracted from PBMCs with Trizol reagent. Naive CD45RAhigh/CD27high T cell percentages were measured by flow cytometry on a PBMC aliquot from every donor. Sequenced material: blood. This clonotype was sampled from a woman in her thirties or forties in good health. In this chain, TRBV20-1 is recombined with TRBJ2-1, with TRBD2 as a weak D call on 5 bases. For the CDR3, the sequence is CSAPLARFRRSYNEQFF. The DNA reads TGCAGTGCTCCGCTAGCTAGGTTTCGTCGTTCCTACAATGAGCAGTTCTTC.